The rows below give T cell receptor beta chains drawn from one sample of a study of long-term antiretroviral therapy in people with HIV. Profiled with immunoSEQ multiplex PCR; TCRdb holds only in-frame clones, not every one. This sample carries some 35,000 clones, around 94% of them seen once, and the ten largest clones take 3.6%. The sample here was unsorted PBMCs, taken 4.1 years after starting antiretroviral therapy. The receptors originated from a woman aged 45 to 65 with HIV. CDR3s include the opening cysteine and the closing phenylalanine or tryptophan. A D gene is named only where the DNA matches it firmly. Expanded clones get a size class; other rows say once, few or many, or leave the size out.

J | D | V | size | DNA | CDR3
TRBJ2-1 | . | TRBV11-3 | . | TGTGCCAGCAGCGCCCTTTCTATGGAGCAGTTCTTC | CASSALSMEQFF
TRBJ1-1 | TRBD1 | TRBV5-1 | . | TGCGCCAGCAGGACAGGGGATGAAGCGAACACTGAAGCTTTCTTT | CASRTGDEANTEAFF
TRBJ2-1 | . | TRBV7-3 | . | TGTGCCAGCAGCTTAGAGTTCTCTCACAATGAGCAGTTCTTC | CASSLEFSHNEQFF
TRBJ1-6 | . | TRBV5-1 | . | TGCGCCAGCAGCTGGGAGATTAATTCACCCCTCCACTTT | CASSWEINSPLHF
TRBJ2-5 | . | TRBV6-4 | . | TGTGCCAGCAGTCCCCTCGGGGGTACTAGCACCCCTCAAGAGACCCAGTACTTC | CASSPLGGTSTPQETQYF
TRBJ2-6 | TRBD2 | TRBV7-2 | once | TGTGCCAGCAGCTCGGGACTAGCCACCGGGGCCAACGTCCTGACTTTC | CASSSGLATGANVLTF
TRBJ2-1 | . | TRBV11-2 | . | TGTGCCAGCAGCAGGGGGGTACTAAGAGATGAGCAGTTCTTC | CASSRGVLRDEQFF
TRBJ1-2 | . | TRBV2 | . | TGTGCCAGCAGTGAAAACACAGTCTATGGCTACACCTTC | CASSENTVYGYTF
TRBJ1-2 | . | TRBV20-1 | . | TGCAGTGCTAAGGGGGACTATGGCTACACCTTC | CSAKGDYGYTF
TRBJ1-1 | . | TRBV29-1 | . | TGCAGCGTTGCTCCCAGGGCTGGGGTGCCCCTGAACACTGAAGCTTTCTTT | CSVAPRAGVPLNTEAFF
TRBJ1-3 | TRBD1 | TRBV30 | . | TGTGCCTGGAGTCCCGGACGACAGGGAGCAAACACCATATATTTT | CAWSPGRQGANTIYF
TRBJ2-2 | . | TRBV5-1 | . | TGCGCCAGCAGGACTATGTCCGGGGAGCTGTTTTTT | CASRTMSGELFF
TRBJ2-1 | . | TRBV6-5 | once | TGTGCCAGCAGCCAATCCCCCCTCTACAATGAGCAGTTCTTC | CASSQSPLYNEQFF
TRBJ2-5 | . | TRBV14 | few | TGTGCCAGCAGCCCCCTATGGAAGGGGGGTCAAGAGACCCAGTACTTC | CASSPLWKGGQETQYF
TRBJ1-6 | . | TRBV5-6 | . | TGTGCCAGCAGCTTGGGGGCGGGGGTGAATTCACCCCTCCACTTT | CASSLGAGVNSPLHF
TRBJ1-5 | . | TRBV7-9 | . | TGTGCCAGCAGCTTAGAAGGAGGGGTTGGCAATCAGCCCCAGCATTTT | CASSLEGGVGNQPQHF
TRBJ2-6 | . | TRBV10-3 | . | TGTGCCATCAGTGAGGGGGCGATCTCTGGGGCCAACGTCCTGACTTTC | CAISEGAISGANVLTF
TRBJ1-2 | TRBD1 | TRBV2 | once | TGTGCCAGCAGTGAGCTTGGACAGGGGGCGTACGGCTACACCTTC | CASSELGQGAYGYTF
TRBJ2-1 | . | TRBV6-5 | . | TGTGCCAGCAGCCTAATGGGCGTCTACAATGAGCAGTTCTTC | CASSLMGVYNEQFF